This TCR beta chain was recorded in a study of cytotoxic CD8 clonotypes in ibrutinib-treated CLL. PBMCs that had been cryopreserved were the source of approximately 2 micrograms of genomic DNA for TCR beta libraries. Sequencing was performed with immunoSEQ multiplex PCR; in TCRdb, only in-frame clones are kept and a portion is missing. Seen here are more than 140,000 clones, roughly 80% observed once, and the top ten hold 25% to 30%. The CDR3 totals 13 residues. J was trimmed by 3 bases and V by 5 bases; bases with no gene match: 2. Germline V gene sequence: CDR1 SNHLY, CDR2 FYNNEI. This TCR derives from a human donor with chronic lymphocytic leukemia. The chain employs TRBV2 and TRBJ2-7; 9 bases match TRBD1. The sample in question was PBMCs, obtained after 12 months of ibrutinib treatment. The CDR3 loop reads CASSLGQGYEQYF. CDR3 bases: TGTGCCAGCAGTTTGGGACAGGGCTACGAGCAGTACTTC.